This T cell receptor (beta chain) was identified in a study of cytomegalovirus exposure and HLA in healthy donors. Repertoires were generated with immunoSEQ multiplex PCR, while TCRdb's copy carries only in-frame clones and drops some. The table records 90,000 or so clones, 85% of them present only once. The sequencing sample was made of PBMCs. This clonotype was obtained from a man aged 18 to 30 in good health and CMV-seropositive.

The CDR3 reads CASAGQSTDTQYF. In DNA, the CDR3 is TGTGCCAGCGCCGGACAGAGCACAGATACGCAGTATTTT. This chain joins TRBV9 and TRBJ2-3; D may be TRBD1 (6 bases). From germline, CDR1 is SGDLS and CDR2 YYNGEE. This CDR3 has 13 amino acids. V was clipped by 7 bases and J by 0 bases, with 9 bases between them.